This T cell receptor beta chain was recovered during a study of CD8 T cells in ankylosing spondylitis. Note on this clonotype: Its antigen is still unknown.

Libraries for TCR beta were made by quantitative 5'-RACE with molecular barcodes. MiXCR, applied by TCRdb to the 5' RACE reads, yields one record per CDR3 protein. The table records roughly 700,000 distinct CDR3 sequences, about 20% of them present only once. Study results and limitations: There was reportedly significant enrichment of clones that were disease-linked in matched ankylosing spondylitis synovial fluid. The study identified a TCR beta motif of about eight highly homologous variants that appeared characteristic of ankylosing spondylitis blood. Clones that were linked to disease were CD8+ and were relatively rare in peripheral blood. Past research had described some motif variants in reactive arthritis synovial fluid and blood.

This TCR came from a male donor with ankylosing spondylitis. The sequenced material came from blood, either unsorted or a sorted T cell fraction (not recorded which).

In DNA, the CDR3 is TGTGCCAGCAGCCAAGTCGGGGGACAGTCTACCTACAATGAGCAGTTCTTC. Protein: CASSQVGGQSTYNEQFF. The V gene is TRBV4-2, the J gene TRBJ2-1, with D possibly matching TRBD1 (7 bases). CDR1 is LGHNA and CDR2 is YNFKEQ in the germline V gene. Between the trimmed V and J ends, which lost 1 base and 2 bases, there was a span of 15 bases. CDR3 length: 17 residues.